This T cell receptor beta chain was sequenced for a study of cytomegalovirus exposure and HLA in healthy donors. Study results and limitations: Per a later analysis, about 15,000 TCR beta sequences showed association with HLA alleles at 0.05 false discovery rate.

Trimming took off 4 bases at V and 3 bases at J, with 12 bases between the two ends. Germline V gene data show CDR1 as SGHTA and CDR2 as FQGNSA. This CDR3 comprises 14 residues. Points on this clone: No antigen is known for it.

With 60 Vbeta and 13 Jbeta primers, the PCR was carried out. Sequencing was performed with immunoSEQ multiplex PCR; in TCRdb, only in-frame clones are kept and a portion is missing. The listing contains fewer than 150,000 clones. Source material: PBMCs. This chain links TRBV7-2 with TRBJ2-5; a possible D gene is TRBD1 (6 bases). The TCR sequence derives from a man aged 35-49 years in good health and CMV-seronegative. CDR3 protein: CASSSTGLKETQYF. Written as DNA, the CDR3 is TGTGCCAGCAGCTCAACAGGGTTAAAAGAGACCCAGTACTTC.